These T cell receptor beta chains were read from a single sample in a study of T cells in Graves' hyperthyroidism and ophthalmopathy. TCRdb re-called the multiplex PCR reads with MiXCR, one entry per CDR3 protein. The table includes 660,000 or so distinct CDR3 sequences, about 20% detected once. The sequenced sample was blood. These TCRs come from a young man with Graves' ophthalmopathy. The CDR3 runs from the conserved cysteine through the conserved F or W. Fields, in order: V gene, D gene, J gene, clone size, CDR3 protein, CDR3 DNA. The D gene is left open where the match is weak. Some rows have no size entry. The others give once, few or many, or a class for an expanded clone.

>TRBV6-2/TRBV6-3|NA|TRBJ2-1|NA
CASSYNFIGNSYNEQFF
TGTGCCAGCAGTTACAATTTCATCGGGAACTCCTACAATGAGCAGTTCTTC
>TRBV19|NA|TRBJ2-2|NA
CASGNRNPGELFF
TGTGCCAGTGGGAATAGAAACCCCGGGGAGCTGTTTTTT
>TRBV3-1|NA|TRBJ1-1|few
CASSQARLYTEAFF
TGTGCCAGCAGCCAAGCCAGGCTTTACACTGAAGCTTTCTTT
>TRBV11-2|NA|TRBJ2-7|many
CASSLEMRDSYEQYF
TGTGCCAGCAGCTTAGAAATGCGGGACTCCTACGAGCAGTACTTC
>TRBV28|TRBD2|TRBJ2-3|NA
CASSLYGLAGGGDTQYF
TGTGCCAGCAGTTTATACGGACTAGCGGGAGGAGGAGATACGCAGTATTTT
>TRBV24-1|TRBD2|TRBJ2-7|few
CATSDHSGSGIYEQYF
TGTGCCACCAGTGACCATAGCGGGAGCGGCATCTACGAGCAGTACTTC
>TRBV7-8|NA|TRBJ2-1|NA
CASSSRDQRVGSQFF
TGTGCCAGCAGCTCCCGGGACCAGAGGGTGGGGTCGCAGTTCTTC
>TRBV5-6|NA|TRBJ2-5|NA
CASSSRGGKTQYF
TGTGCCAGCAGCTCGAGGGGCGGGAAGACCCAGTACTTC
>TRBV5-1|NA|TRBJ2-7|many
CASSLPTPGKNEQYF
TGCGCCAGCAGCCTACCCACTCCCGGGAAAAACGAGCAGTACTTC
>TRBV6-2/TRBV6-3|NA|TRBJ2-7|NA
CASNRGYEQYF
TGTGCCAGCAACCGGGGCTACGAGCAGTACTTC
>TRBV15|NA|TRBJ1-5|NA
CATSRDAQPQHF
TGTGCCACCAGCAGAGATGCTCAGCCCCAGCATTTT
>TRBV27|TRBD1|TRBJ1-6|many
CASRGEQGGNSPLHF
TGTGCCAGCAGGGGGGAACAGGGGGGAAATTCACCCCTCCACTTT
>TRBV6-1|NA|TRBJ1-5|NA
CASRRGQQVNQPQHF
TGTGCCAGCAGGCGCGGACAGCAAGTAAATCAGCCCCAGCATTTT
>TRBV20-1|NA|TRBJ2-5|NA
CSAAYLPEVQETQYF
TGCAGTGCTGCCTACCTTCCAGAGGTGCAAGAGACCCAGTACTTC
>TRBV7-2|NA|TRBJ2-7|few
CASSHTSYEQYF
TGTGCCAGCAGCCACACATCCTACGAGCAGTACTTC
>TRBV10-3|NA|TRBJ2-1|NA
CAISDGYEQFF
TGTGCCATCAGTGATGGGTATGAGCAGTTCTTC
>TRBV5-1|NA|TRBJ1-1|many
CASSPPGVNTEAFF
TGTGCCAGCTCACCACCGGGAGTGAACACTGAAGCTTTCTTT
>TRBV2|TRBD1|TRBJ1-2|many
CASREEAAGGSYGYTF
TGTGCCAGCAGGGAAGAAGCGGCAGGGGGAAGCTATGGCTACACCTTC
>TRBV12-3/TRBV12-4|TRBD2|TRBJ2-7|few
CASTLLAGGLEQYF
TGTGCCAGCACCCTACTAGCGGGAGGTCTCGAGCAGTACTTC
>TRBV28|NA|TRBJ2-7|NA
CAIPCPRGRGGEEQYF
TGTGCCATTCCCTGCCCAAGGGGGCGGGGTGGGGAGGAGCAGTACTTC
>TRBV27|NA|TRBJ1-5|NA
CASSLSKGGNQPQHF
TGTGCCAGCAGTTTATCGAAAGGGGGCAATCAGCCCCAGCATTTT
>TRBV9|NA|TRBJ2-3|NA
CASSPGTSAGTQYF
TGTGCCAGCAGCCCTGGGACTTCCGCAGGTACGCAGTATTTT
>TRBV19|NA|TRBJ2-1|once
CASSMGLWNEQFF
TGTGCCAGTAGTATGGGTCTATGGAATGAGCAGTTCTTC
>TRBV5-1|NA|TRBJ1-1|few
CASSLESGTNTEAFF
TGCGCCAGCAGCTTGGAATCCGGGACGAACACTGAAGCTTTCTTT
>TRBV6-1|NA|TRBJ1-6|many
CASARTGGLYNSPLHF
TGTGCCAGCGCCCGGACGGGGGGCCTCTATAATTCACCCCTCCACTTT
>TRBV7-9|NA|TRBJ2-7|NA
CASSSPTREGHEQYF
TGTGCCAGCAGCTCACCAACGCGGGAAGGTCACGAGCAGTACTTC
>TRBV20-1|TRBD2|TRBJ2-2|few
CSAILGLASGELFF
TGCAGTGCTATTTTGGGACTAGCGTCCGGGGAGCTGTTTTTT
>TRBV27|NA|TRBJ1-4|NA
CASSSTAANEKLFF
TGTGCCAGCAGTTCGACAGCAGCTAATGAAAAACTGTTTTTT
>TRBV20-1|TRBD2|TRBJ2-1|NA
CSAQTGDSQVDWAGGHYNEQFF
TGCAGTGCGCAGACGGGGGACAGCCAAGTAGATTGGGCGGGAGGGCACTACAATGAGCAGTTCTTC
>TRBV5-1|NA|TRBJ2-3|few
CASSSGGAADTQYF
TGCGCCAGCAGCTCTGGGGGAGCGGCAGATACGCAGTATTTT
>TRBV11-2|NA|TRBJ1-2|many
CASSRDGNQGYTF
TGTGCCAGCAGCCGGGACGGCAACCAGGGCTACACCTTC
>TRBV20-1|NA|TRBJ1-5|many
CSASNGDQPQHF
TGCAGTGCTAGTAACGGGGATCAGCCCCAGCATTTT
>TRBV6-1|NA|TRBJ2-7|NA
CASRQWEDRSYEQYF
TGTGCCAGCCGTCAGTGGGAGGACAGGAGCTACGAGCAGTACTTC
>TRBV10-3|NA|TRBJ2-1|many
CAISEGRGRERYNEQFF
TGTGCCATCAGTGAGGGGAGGGGGCGGGAGAGATACAATGAGCAGTTCTTC
>TRBV4-2|NA|TRBJ2-7|NA
CASSQREGTYEQYF
TGTGCCAGCAGCCAAAGAGAGGGTACCTACGAGCAGTACTTC
>TRBV7-3|TRBD1|TRBJ2-1|NA
CASSQYRDSGIDEQFF
TGTGCCAGCAGCCAATACCGGGACAGCGGAATCGATGAGCAGTTCTTC
>TRBV3-1|NA|TRBJ1-2|NA
CASSHSDRCLIYGYTF
TGTGCCAGCAGCCATTCCGACAGATGCCTAATCTATGGCTACACCTTC
>TRBV20-1|TRBD1|TRBJ2-7|NA
CSATDRGGNEQYF
TGCAGTGCGACGGACAGGGGGGGCAACGAGCAGTACTTC
>TRBV7-6|TRBD2|TRBJ2-7|few
CASSLSPGLAGDEQYF
TGTGCCAGCAGCTTATCTCCGGGACTAGCGGGCGACGAGCAGTACTTC
>TRBV7-9|NA|TRBJ2-7|NA
CASSNRDFSYEQYF
TGTGCCAGCAGCAACCGGGACTTTTCCTACGAGCAGTACTTC
>TRBV11-2|NA|TRBJ1-4|NA
CASSFGQPTNEKLFF
TGTGCCAGCAGCTTTGGACAGCCGACTAATGAAAAACTGTTTTTT
>TRBV30|NA|TRBJ2-1|once
CAWSPGTNEQFF
TGTGCCTGGAGTCCAGGTACCAATGAGCAGTTCTTC
>TRBV6-2/TRBV6-3|TRBD2|TRBJ2-7|few
CASSYDAGEDYEQYF
TGTGCCAGCAGTTACGATGCGGGAGAAGACTACGAGCAGTACTTC
>TRBV19|TRBD1|TRBJ2-7|few
CASETGQGSIEQYF
TGTGCCAGTGAGACGGGACAGGGCTCCATCGAGCAGTACTTC
>TRBV30|NA|TRBJ2-1|few
CAWSVVNEQFF
TGTGCCTGGAGTGTAGTGAATGAGCAGTTCTTC
>TRBV20-1|TRBD1|TRBJ2-5|NA
CSARSDRGRIQQETQYF
TGCAGTGCTAGATCGGACAGGGGGCGCATACAACAAGAGACCCAGTACTTC
>TRBV4-2|NA|TRBJ1-2|once
CASSQTAVNYGYTF
TGTGCCAGCAGCCAGACAGCAGTAAACTATGGCTACACCTTC
>TRBV7-2|TRBD2|TRBJ2-7|NA
CASSLEEGGPYEQYF
TGTGCCAGCAGCTTAGAAGAGGGAGGGCCGTACGAGCAGTATTTC
>TRBV7-2|NA|TRBJ2-1|few
CASSLVARGDNEQFF
TGTGCCAGCAGCTTAGTGGCAAGGGGGGACAATGAGCAGTTCTTC
>TRBV30|TRBD1|TRBJ1-2|many
CAWTPTGPYGYTF
TGTGCCTGGACCCCGACAGGGCCCTATGGCTACACCTTC
>TRBV20-1|TRBD2|TRBJ2-1|many
CSAPSGGPSNEQFF
TGCAGTGCTCCCTCGGGAGGCCCCTCAAATGAGCAGTTCTTC
>TRBV27|NA|TRBJ1-2|NA
CASSSAPGTGYGYTF
TGTGCCAGCAGTTCCGCACCCGGGACCGGCTATGGCTACACCTTC
>TRBV6-2/TRBV6-3|NA|TRBJ1-1|many
CASSYLGQNTEAFF
TGTGCCAGCAGTTACTTGGGACAGAACACTGAAGCTTTCTTT
>TRBV7-9|TRBD1|TRBJ2-7|NA
CASTSDRDPYEQYF
TGTGCCAGCACCTCCGACAGGGACCCCTACGAGCAGTACTTC
>TRBV2|TRBD1|TRBJ1-1|many
CATQGLPGQGYTEAFF
TGTGCCACCCAGGGGCTACCGGGACAGGGGTACACTGAAGCTTTCTTT
>TRBV12-3/TRBV12-4|NA|TRBJ2-7|few
CASSLQTYEQYF
TGTGCCAGCAGCCTACAGACCTACGAGCAGTACTTC
>TRBV6-1|TRBD2|TRBJ2-7|NA
CASSQREAYEQYF
TGTGCCAGCAGTCAGCGGGAAGCCTACGAGCAGTACTTC
>TRBV10-1|TRBD1|TRBJ2-5|NA
CASSESRTGEETQYF
TGCGCCAGCAGTGAGTCGAGGACAGGGGAAGAGACCCAGTACTTC
>TRBV20-1|NA|TRBJ2-5|NA
CSARKAQGGQETQYF
TGCAGTGCTAGGAAGGCACAGGGTGGCCAAGAGACCCAGTACTTC
>TRBV28|NA|TRBJ1-1|few
CASGSGGRNTEAFF
TGTGCCAGCGGATCCGGGGGCAGGAACACTGAAGCTTTCTTT